The clone carrying this TCR beta chain was seen at least ten times. Its antigen is unknown. This entry comes from a study of human T cells and chemical hapten exposure. About the study: TCR yields per sample varied, mainly owing to small pooled library volume differences. Study conclusions and caveats: Versus controls, significantly more large CDR3 similarity clusters arose from expanded TCRs.

TCRdb re-analysed the RACE reads in MiXCR, keeping a single row per CDR3 protein. Among 330,000 or so distinct CDR3 sequences listed, about 6% were seen once. This sample's time point: patch test 2, 6 weeks after DPC sensitization. The treatment here: therapeutic diphenylcyclopropenone sensitization with weekly scalp DPC. The TCR originated in a woman between 18 and 30 years old with alopecia areata. Some clones in this sample may be carry-over from other donors' samples. The sequencing here drew on whole blood, taken in connection with sensitization to the hapten diphenylcyclopropenone (DPC).

CDR3 sequence reads: CSVGQGAQGSYEQYF. CDR3 DNA: TGCAGCGTTGGACAGGGGGCTCAAGGCTCCTACGAGCAGTACTTC. The chain recombines TRBV29-1 with TRBJ2-7; 10 bases are a match to TRBD1. Looked up from germline, CDR1 is SQVTM and CDR2 is ANQGSEA. The CDR3 totals 15 residues. J gave up 0 bases and V 4 bases, and 6 bases lay outside the gene matches.